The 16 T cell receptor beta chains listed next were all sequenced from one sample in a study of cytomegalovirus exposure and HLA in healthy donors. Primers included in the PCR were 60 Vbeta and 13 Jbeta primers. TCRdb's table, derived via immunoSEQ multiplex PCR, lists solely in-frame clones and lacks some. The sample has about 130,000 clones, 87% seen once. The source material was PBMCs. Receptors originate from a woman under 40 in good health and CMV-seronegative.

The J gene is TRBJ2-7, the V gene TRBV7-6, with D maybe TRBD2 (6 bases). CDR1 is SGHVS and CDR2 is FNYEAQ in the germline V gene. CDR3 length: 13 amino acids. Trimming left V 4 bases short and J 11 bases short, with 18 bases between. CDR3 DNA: TGTGCCAGCAGCTCGGGTTGGCAGGAGGGCAAGTACTTC. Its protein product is CASSSGWQEGKYF.

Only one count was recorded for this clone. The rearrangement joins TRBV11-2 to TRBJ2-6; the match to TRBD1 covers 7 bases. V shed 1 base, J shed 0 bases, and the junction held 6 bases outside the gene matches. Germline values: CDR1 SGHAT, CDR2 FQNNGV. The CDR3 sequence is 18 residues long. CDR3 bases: TGTGCCAGCAGCTTAGGGAACAGGGGCAACTCTGGGGCCAACGTCCTGACTTTC. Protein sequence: CASSLGNRGNSGANVLTF. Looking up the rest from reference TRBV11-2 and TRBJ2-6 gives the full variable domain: EAGVAQSPRYKIIEKRQSVAFWCNPISGHATLYWYQQILGQGPKLLIQFQNNGVVDDSQLPKDRFSAERLKGVDSTLKIQPAKLEDSAVYLCASSLGNRGNSGANVLTFGAGSRLTVL.

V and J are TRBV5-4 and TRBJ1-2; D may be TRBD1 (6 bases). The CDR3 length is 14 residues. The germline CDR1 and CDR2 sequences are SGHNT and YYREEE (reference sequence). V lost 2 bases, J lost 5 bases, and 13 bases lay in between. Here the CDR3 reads CASSFLGAGYGYTF. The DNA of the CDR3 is TGTGCCAGCAGCTTCCTGGGGGCAGGGTATGGCTACACCTTC.

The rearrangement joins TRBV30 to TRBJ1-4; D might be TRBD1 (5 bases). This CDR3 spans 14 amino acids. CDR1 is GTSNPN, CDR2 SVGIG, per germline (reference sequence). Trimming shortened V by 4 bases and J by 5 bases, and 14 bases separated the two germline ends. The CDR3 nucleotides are TGTGCCTGGAACTTGCGCGGGGGGAATGAAAAACTGTTTTTT. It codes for CAWNLRGGNEKLFF.

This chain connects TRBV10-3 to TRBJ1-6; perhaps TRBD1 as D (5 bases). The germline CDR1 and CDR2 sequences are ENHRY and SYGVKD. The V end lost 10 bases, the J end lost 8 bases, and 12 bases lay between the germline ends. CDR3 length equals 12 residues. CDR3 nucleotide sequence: TGTGCCACCAACCAAGGGGATTCACCCCTCCACTTT. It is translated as CATNQGDSPLHF.

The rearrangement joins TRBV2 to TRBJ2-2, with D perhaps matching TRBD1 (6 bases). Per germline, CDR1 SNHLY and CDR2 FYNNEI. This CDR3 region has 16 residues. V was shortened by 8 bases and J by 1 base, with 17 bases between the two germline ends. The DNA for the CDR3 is TGTGCCAGCGGCCTCCCAGCACAGGGGAACACCGGGGAGCTGTTTTTT. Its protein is CASGLPAQGNTGELFF.

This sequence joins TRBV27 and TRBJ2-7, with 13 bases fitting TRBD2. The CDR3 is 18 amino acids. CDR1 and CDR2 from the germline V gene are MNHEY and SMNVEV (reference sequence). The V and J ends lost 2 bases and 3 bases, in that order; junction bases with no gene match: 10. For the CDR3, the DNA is TGTGCCAGCAGTTTACGGACTAGCGGGGGTGGCCTCTTCTACGAGCAGTACTTC. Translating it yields CASSLRTSGGGLFYEQYF.

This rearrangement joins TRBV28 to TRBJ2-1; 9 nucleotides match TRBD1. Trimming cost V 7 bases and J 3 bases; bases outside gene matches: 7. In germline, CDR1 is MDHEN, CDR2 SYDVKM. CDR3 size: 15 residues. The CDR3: CASNGGQGGYNEQFF. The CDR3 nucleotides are TGTGCCAGCAACGGGGGACAGGGAGGCTACAATGAGCAGTTCTTC.

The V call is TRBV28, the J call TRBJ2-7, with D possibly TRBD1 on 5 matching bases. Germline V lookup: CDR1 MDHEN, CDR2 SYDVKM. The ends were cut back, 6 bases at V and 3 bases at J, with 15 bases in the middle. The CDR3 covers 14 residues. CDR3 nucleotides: TGTGCCAGCAGCCCACGGACACACTACTACGAGCAGTACTTC. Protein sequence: CASSPRTHYYEQYF.

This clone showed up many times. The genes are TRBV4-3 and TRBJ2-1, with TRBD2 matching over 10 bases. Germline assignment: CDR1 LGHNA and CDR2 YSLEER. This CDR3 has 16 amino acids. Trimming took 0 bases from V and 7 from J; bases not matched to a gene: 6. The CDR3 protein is CASSQDASGGVNEQFF. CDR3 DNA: TGCGCCAGCAGCCAAGATGCCAGCGGGGGGGTAAATGAGCAGTTCTTC.

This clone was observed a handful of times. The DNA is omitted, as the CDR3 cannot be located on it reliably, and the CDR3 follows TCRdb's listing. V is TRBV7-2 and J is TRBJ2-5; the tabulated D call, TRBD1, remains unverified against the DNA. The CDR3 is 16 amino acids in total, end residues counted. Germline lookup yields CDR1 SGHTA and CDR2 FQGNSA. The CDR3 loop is CASSFGAGTGVETQYF.

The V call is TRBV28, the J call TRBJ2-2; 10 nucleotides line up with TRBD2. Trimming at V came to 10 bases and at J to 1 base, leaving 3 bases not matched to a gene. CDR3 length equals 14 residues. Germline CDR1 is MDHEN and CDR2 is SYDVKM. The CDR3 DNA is TGTGCCACACTAGCGGGGTGGAACACCGGGGAGCTGTTTTTT. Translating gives CATLAGWNTGELFF.

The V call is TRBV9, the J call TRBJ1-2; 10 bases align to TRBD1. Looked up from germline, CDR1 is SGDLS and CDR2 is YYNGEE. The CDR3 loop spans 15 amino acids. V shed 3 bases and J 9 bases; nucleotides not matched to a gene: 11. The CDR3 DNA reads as TGTGCCAGCAGCGGGACGGGACAGGGGCCCGTCCGCTACACCTTC. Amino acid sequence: CASSGTGQGPVRYTF.

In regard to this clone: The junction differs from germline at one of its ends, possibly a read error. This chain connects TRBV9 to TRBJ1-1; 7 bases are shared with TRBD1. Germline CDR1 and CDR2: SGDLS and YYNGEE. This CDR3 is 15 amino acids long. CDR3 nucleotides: TGTGCCAGCAGCCGGACAGGAGACGTGAACACTGGAGCTTTCTTT. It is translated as CASSRTGDVNTGAFF.

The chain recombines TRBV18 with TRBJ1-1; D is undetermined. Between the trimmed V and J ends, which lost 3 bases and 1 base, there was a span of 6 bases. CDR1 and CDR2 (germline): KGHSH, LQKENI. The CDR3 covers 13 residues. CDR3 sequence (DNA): TGTGCCAGCTCACCCCGACAGAACACTGAAGCTTTCTTT. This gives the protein CASSPRQNTEAFF.

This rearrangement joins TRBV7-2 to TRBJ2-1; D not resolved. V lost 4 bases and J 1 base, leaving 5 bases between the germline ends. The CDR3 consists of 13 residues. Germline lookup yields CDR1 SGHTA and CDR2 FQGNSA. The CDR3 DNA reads TGTGCCAGCAGCTCCTCGTCCTACAATGAGCAGTTCTTC. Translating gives CASSSSSYNEQFF.